Described below is a single T cell receptor (beta chain) sequence and its context. As yet, its antigen is unknown. This entry is derived from a study of early T cells in non-severe SARS-CoV-2 infection. Across the study: The input, bulk RNA from unsorted whole blood, was sequenced, and chains were unpaired. Broader study findings: Matches to VDJdb favored anti-spike CD8 responses and missed private and CD4 specificities.

Per the germline V gene, CDR1 is KGHSY and CDR2 is FQNENV. V was clipped by 0 bases and J by 7 bases, with 16 bases between them. The CDR3 sequence is 16 residues long. cDNA molecules, individually, were tagged with unique molecular identifiers. A single record per CDR3 protein comes from TCRdb applying MiXCR to the 5' RACE reads. The sample carries fewer than 85,000 distinct CDR3 sequences, about 15% recorded once. The starting material was whole blood, obtained at baseline. The clonotype originates from an adult who was a healthcare worker with PCR-confirmed SARS-CoV-2 infection or an uninfected control (not recorded which). The chain is built from TRBV16 and TRBJ1-3; D not certain. The CDR3, as DNA: TGTGCCAGCAGCCAATCTGGAAGGGTCGTAGGCAACACCATATATTTT. Its translation: CASSQSGRVVGNTIYF.